This T cell receptor (beta chain) was documented in a study of T cells in tuberculosis. Of note for this clone: Its antigen is as yet unknown.

TCRdb's copy holds only in-frame clones and misses some; the assay was immunoSEQ multiplex PCR. Of about 22,000 clones in the sample, under 85% were seen once. This sample's time point: new active TB diagnosis, blood taken before or within 7 days of starting treatment. On average roughly 100,000 T cells per donor were immunosequenced. Study-level points and caveats: Using the GMM-specific repertoire gave around 87% accuracy versus 60% to 70% with motifs.

This TCR derives from an adult with tuberculosis. The specimen was PBMCs, collected at tuberculosis diagnosis.

This CDR3 reads CASSYGIAGYYEQYF. DNA of the CDR3: TGTGCCAGCAGTTACGGGATAGCGGGGTACTACGAGCAGTACTTC. The chain combines TRBV6-5 with TRBJ2-7; 8 nucleotides line up with TRBD2. After removal of 2 bases from V and 3 bases from J, the junction contained 6 bases not matched to a gene. The CDR3 runs 15 residues. Germline V gene sequence: CDR1 MNHEY, CDR2 SVGAGI.